A single T cell receptor beta chain is shown here with its context. CDR1 is SGHRS and CDR2 is YFSETQ in the germline V gene. Trimming cost V 0 bases and J 7 bases, with 14 bases left between them. The CDR3 is 14 amino acids. Clones were sequenced by immunoSEQ multiplex PCR, and TCRdb holds only the in-frame ones, with some missing. Altogether 55,000 to 80,000 clones are present, almost 85% being singletons, with the ten largest covering roughly 7.9%. This specimen belongs to a study of OX40 agonist ivuxolimab in advanced cancers. Study context: Patients undergoing dose escalation presented with hepatocellular carcinoma, melanoma, renal cell or head and neck cancer. From roughly 20 to 85 years was the age range, with a mean of around 57 years, and 70% to 85% were male. Patients with prior anti-PD-1, anti-PD-L1 or anti-CTLA-4 therapy were eligible; 40% to 45% had some.

This clonotype was sampled from an adult with an advanced solid tumor such as melanoma, head and neck, liver or kidney cancer. The sample here was CD4+ or CD8+ T cells sorted from blood, taken in a trial of the OX40 agonist ivuxolimab. The chain carries TRBV5-1 and TRBJ2-7; D possibly corresponds to TRBD1 (5 bases). CDR3 nucleotides: TGCGCCAGCAGCTTGGCGGCTGGGGCGCGGGAGCAGTACTTC. As protein: CASSLAAGAREQYF.